Here is one TCR beta chain with its context. These data belong to a study of blood T cell repertoires in COVID-19. The study recruited people aged 18 to 89 years across roughly 25 US areas. How the authors handled the data: Reference gene primer amplification gave estimated nucleated cell counts. Sequencing used immunoSEQ multiplex PCR; TCRdb keeps in-frame clones, though not all of them. For V, J and clone size, that table is used; D and trimming come from the DNA. The table shows under 200,000 clones, with approximately 83% occurring only once. V gave up 4 bases and J gave up 4 bases; unmatched junction bases: 10. This CDR3 region has 18 residues. The germline V gene encodes CDR1 LNHDA and CDR2 SQIVND (reference sequence).

The chain links TRBV19 to TRBJ2-1, with 13 bases aligning to TRBD2. This clonotype was obtained from a woman aged 60 to 75 who had recovered from COVID-19. The sequenced sample was PBMCs or T cells enriched from blood (not recorded which). The CDR3 DNA reads TGTGCCAGTAGTACGCCAACGGGACTAGCGGGACCATACAATGAGCAGTTCTTC. Amino acid sequence: CASSTPTGLAGPYNEQFF.